Each of the 7 T cell receptor beta chains below was sequenced from the same sample in a study of cytomegalovirus exposure and HLA in healthy donors. PCR employed 60 Vbeta and 13 Jbeta primers. Clones were sequenced by immunoSEQ multiplex PCR, and TCRdb holds only the in-frame ones, with some missing. In the table there are some 120,000 clones, 81% of which are singletons. Sequenced input: PBMCs. Receptors originate from a woman aged 25 to 45 in good health and CMV-seronegative.

CDR3: CASSSSLAVSYNEQFF. The CDR3 nucleotides read TGTGCCAGCAGCTCCTCCCTGGCAGTCTCCTACAATGAGCAGTTCTTC. The V gene is TRBV7-2, the J gene TRBJ2-1; D call uncertain. Trimming took off 4 bases at V and 0 bases at J, with 13 bases between the two ends. The CDR3 contains 16 residues. The V gene's germline CDR1 is SGHTA and CDR2 FQGNSA. Complete variable domain (other parts from reference TRBV7-2 and TRBJ2-1): GAGVSQSPSNKVTEKGKDVELRCDPISGHTALYWYRQSLGQGLEFLIYFQGNSAPDKSGLPSDRFSAERTGGSVSTLTIQRTQQEDSAVYLCASSSSLAVSYNEQFFGPGTRLTVL.

This clone was seen a few times. The chain is built from TRBV30 and TRBJ2-4; D may be TRBD1 (8 bases). The CDR3 covers 15 residues. Germline-derived CDR1 and CDR2 are GTSNPN and SVGIG (reference sequence). The ends were cut back, 3 bases at V and 5 bases at J, with 17 bases in the middle. The CDR3 here is CAWRGQGGIQNIQYF. The CDR3 nucleotides read TGTGCCTGGAGAGGACAGGGAGGGATCCAAAACATTCAGTACTTC.

This chain links TRBV18 with TRBJ2-7, with 11 bases aligning to TRBD1. CDR3 size: 14 residues. Trimming removed 3 bases from V and 5 bases from J; junction bases left unmatched: 3. The germline gives CDR1 KGHSH, CDR2 LQKENI. In DNA form, the CDR3 reads TGTGCCAGCTCACCTGGACAGGGGGCAGACGAGCAGTACTTC. Translating it yields CASSPGQGADEQYF.

The chain couples TRBV6-6 to TRBJ1-4; TRBD1 is a possible D gene (6 bases). The CDR3 runs 13 residues. Germline CDR1 and CDR2: MNHNY and SVGAGI (reference sequence). Trimming removed 7 bases at V and 4 bases at J, with 10 bases between. CDR3 sequence: CASIGQYNEKLFF. For the CDR3, the DNA is TGTGCCAGCATCGGACAGTATAATGAAAAACTGTTTTTT.

The CDR3 here is CASSFSSDSFYEQYF. CDR3 nucleotide sequence: TGTGCCAGCAGCTTTTCGTCGGACAGCTTCTACGAGCAGTACTTC. V and J are TRBV7-9 and TRBJ2-5, with D possibly matching TRBD1 (6 bases). The closer fit of TRBJ2-7 to the DNA end suggests the J call may be wrong. The CDR3 contains 15 residues. The germline V gene has CDR1 SEHNR and CDR2 FQNEAQ (reference sequence).

V and J are TRBV5-1 and TRBJ2-7; TRBD1 matches 8 bases. J lost 3 bases, V lost 3 bases, and 8 bases had no gene match. The CDR3 is 15 amino acids. CDR1 is SGHRS, CDR2 YFSETQ, per germline. Here the CDR3 reads CASSWDRSLFYEQYF. The CDR3 region has the DNA TGCGCCAGCAGCTGGGACAGGTCGCTCTTCTACGAGCAGTACTTC. The complete variable domain, with remaining parts taken from reference TRBV5-1 and TRBJ2-7, reads KAGVTQTPRYLIKTRGQQVTLSCSPISGHRSVSWYQQTPGQGLQFLFEYFSETQRNKGNFPGRFSGRQFSNSRSEMNVSTLELGDSALYLCASSWDRSLFYEQYFGPGTRLTVT.

In its sample, this clone was seen a few times. The J gene is TRBJ2-1, the V gene TRBV7-2; 8 nucleotides align to TRBD2. The ends lost 0 bases at V and 3 bases at J; junction bases unmatched: 7. The CDR3 length is 17 residues. CDR1 SGHTA and CDR2 FQGNSA come from the germline V gene. This chain's CDR3 is CASSLAPAGTSYNEQFF. As DNA, the CDR3 is TGTGCCAGCAGCTTAGCCCCTGCCGGGACTAGCTACAATGAGCAGTTCTTC.